The clone carrying this T cell receptor (beta chain) was observed a handful of times. The record originates from a study of blood T cell repertoires in COVID-19. Study-wide context: Material from acute and convalescent COVID-19 was sourced from the United States, Italy and Spain. T cells, B-cell-depleted T cells, or PBMCs provided the cDNA or gDNA that served as material.

Authors' analysis steps: It was from reference gene primer amplification that nucleated cell counts were estimated. Only in-frame clones appear in the TCRdb table, and some are missing; sequencing was by immunoSEQ multiplex PCR. Clone size and V and J calls were adopted from that table, with D and trimming inferred from the DNA. The sample contains about 310,000 clones, roughly 87% of which appear only once. From germline, CDR1 is MNHEY and CDR2 SMNVEV (reference sequence). V was trimmed by 11 bases and J by 5 bases, leaving 12 bases between them. This CDR3 is 11 amino acids long. This clonotype originated in a man over 45 with active or convalescent COVID-19. The specimen sequenced was peripheral blood. The chain recombines TRBV27 with TRBJ1-1; no clear D. CDR3 residues: CAVLVETEAFF. The CDR3 DNA reads as TGTGCCGTCCTGGTCGAGACTGAAGCTTTCTTT.